A selection of T cell receptor beta chains follows, all from one sample in a study of blood T cells in healthy people across ages. Using its own MiXCR run on the 5' RACE reads, TCRdb lists one record per CDR3 protein. The sample records over a million distinct CDR3 sequences, under 45% being singletons. Material for sequencing was blood. These receptors were collected from a woman aged 55-69 years in good health. Each CDR3 is given with its conserved first and last residue. A D gene is named only where the DNA matches it firmly. A row's size may be missing; if present it is once, few, many or a size class.

TGTGCCAGCAGTGGACTAGCGGCGACCGGGGAGCTGTTTTTT CASSGLAATGELFF TRBV12-3/TRBV12-4 TRBD2 TRBJ2-2 NA
TGTGCCAGCAGAGGGACAGCCTACAATGGGCAGTTCTTC CASRGTAYNGQFF TRBV28 TRBD1 TRBJ2-1 NA
TGTGCCATCAGTTGGACGGAAACTAGCGGGAGTTTCTCCTACGAGCAGTACTTC CAISWTETSGSFSYEQYF TRBV10-3 TRBD2 TRBJ2-7 NA
TGTGCCAGCAGTCACGATAGGGACGAGCAGTACTTC CASSHDRDEQYF TRBV4-2 NA TRBJ2-7 NA
TGTGCCAGCAGTCTGGGACTAGCGGGAACAGAGACCCAGTACTTC CASSLGLAGTETQYF TRBV27 TRBD2 TRBJ2-5 few
TGTGCCAGCAGCTTAAAGCGGGAGATCAATGAGCAGTTCTTC CASSLKREINEQFF TRBV7-9 TRBD2 TRBJ2-1 NA
TGCGCCACGAGGAGGGGACCCCAATCCTACGAGCAGTACTTC CATRRGPQSYEQYF TRBV5-1 NA TRBJ2-7 once
TGCAGTGCTAGAGAGTTAACTAGCGTAAACAATGAGCAGTTCTTC CSARELTSVNNEQFF TRBV20-1 TRBD2 TRBJ2-1 few
TGCAGTGCCATCGACACAAACTATGGCTACACCTTC CSAIDTNYGYTF TRBV20-1 NA TRBJ1-2 once
TGTGCCAGCAGATTCGGGACCTCGCAAGGGCAGTTCTTC CASRFGTSQGQFF TRBV7-9 NA TRBJ2-1 NA
TGTGCCAGCTCCGGGACAGGGAGGGGCAATGAGCAGTTCTTC CASSGTGRGNEQFF TRBV2 TRBD1 TRBJ2-1 NA
TGCGCCAGCAGCCCAGGAGGTAGCGGATCAGATACGCAGTATTTT CASSPGGSGSDTQYF TRBV5-1 NA TRBJ2-3 NA
TGTGCCAGCATACGGACAGGGACGAACACCGGGGAGCTGTTTTTT CASIRTGTNTGELFF TRBV28 TRBD1 TRBJ2-2 NA
TGTGCCAGCAGCTTGGCCGCCCTCTACGAGCAGTACTTC CASSLAALYEQYF TRBV5-5 NA TRBJ2-7 few
TGTGCCAGCCGCTCGGCAGGGGATAACTATGGCTACACCTTC CASRSAGDNYGYTF TRBV7-9 NA TRBJ1-2 few
TGCAGTGCTACCCCTTTGGGGAGCGGGAGGGCCGGAGATACGCAGTATTTT CSATPLGSGRAGDTQYF TRBV20-1 TRBD2 TRBJ2-3 NA
TGTGCCAGCAGAGGAGAGGGGGACTATGGCTACACCTTC CASRGEGDYGYTF TRBV6-1 NA TRBJ1-2 few
TGTGCCAGCAGGAGTCCCGGGGCTAGAGACTACGAGCAGTACTTC CASRSPGARDYEQYF TRBV27 NA TRBJ2-7 NA
TGTGCCAGCAGCGTAGCGCCTAGCGGGCGCACAGATACGCAGTATTTT CASSVAPSGRTDTQYF TRBV9 TRBD2 TRBJ2-3 NA
TGTGCCAGCAGCCGAAGGGGGGGCGGGAGCTCCTACGAGCAGTACTTC CASSRRGGGSSYEQYF TRBV7-2 NA TRBJ2-7 NA
TGTGCCACCAGCGGACGGAACAGGGGTCGGACTGAAGCTTTCTTT CATSGRNRGRTEAFF TRBV15 TRBD1 TRBJ1-1 NA
TGTGCCAGCAGCCTCCCCGGGACCTCCGGAGCGGCTTTCTTT CASSLPGTSGAAFF TRBV28 NA TRBJ1-1 NA
TGCGCCAGCAGCCAAGTACTAGCGGGGGACCCTAGCACAGATACGCAGTATTTT CASSQVLAGDPSTDTQYF TRBV4-1 TRBD2 TRBJ2-3 NA
TGTGCCAGCAGGACCCACAGGGGACACACAGATACGCAGTATTTT CASRTHRGHTDTQYF TRBV2 TRBD1 TRBJ2-3 few
TGTGCCAGCAGCTTAGCGGGGTCAGGACTTTATGGCTACACCTTC CASSLAGSGLYGYTF TRBV7-2 NA TRBJ1-2 NA
TGTGCCAGCAGTTCCCCAGCTAGTGGGCTCCGCTCCATCAGCCATGAGCAGTTCTTC CASSSPASGLRSISHEQFF TRBV27 NA TRBJ2-1 NA